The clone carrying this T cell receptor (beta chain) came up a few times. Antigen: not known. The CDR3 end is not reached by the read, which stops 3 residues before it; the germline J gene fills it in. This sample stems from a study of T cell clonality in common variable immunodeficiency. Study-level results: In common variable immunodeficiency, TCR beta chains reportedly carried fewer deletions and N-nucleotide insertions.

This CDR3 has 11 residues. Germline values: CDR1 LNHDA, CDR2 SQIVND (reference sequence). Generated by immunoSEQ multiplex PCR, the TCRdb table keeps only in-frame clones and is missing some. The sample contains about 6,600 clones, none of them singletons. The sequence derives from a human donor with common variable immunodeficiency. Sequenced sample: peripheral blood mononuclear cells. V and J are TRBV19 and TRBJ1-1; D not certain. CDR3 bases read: TGTGCCAGTAGTATCCCGAAGGGA. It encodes CASSIPKG. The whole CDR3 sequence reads CASSIPKGAFF.